The T cell receptor (beta chain) under discussion was sequenced for a study of blood T cell repertoires in COVID-19. Germline CDR1 and CDR2: SGHDT and YYEEEE. This CDR3 spans 15 amino acids. Deletions cut 0 bases from V and 1 base from J, with 7 bases between. Data came from immunoSEQ multiplex PCR; TCRdb stores just in-frame clones and leaves some out. This table holds 150,000 to 180,000 clones, about 80% found once. The sample comprised peripheral blood. V and J are TRBV5-6 and TRBJ2-2; D gene ambiguous. The sequence derives from a woman aged 60 to 75 with acute or convalescent COVID-19. The CDR3 loop reads CASSLAGLNTGELFF. CDR3 nucleotide sequence: TGTGCCAGCAGCTTGGCCGGGTTGAACACCGGGGAGCTGTTTTTT.